The T cell receptor beta chain described here comes from a study of immune evolution from preneoplasia to lung adenocarcinoma. Study details: HLA loss of heterozygosity: roughly 7.5% AIS, roughly 15% MIA, about 30% ADC, none AAH.

Germline trimming cut 5 bases from V and 0 bases from J; bases unmatched to any gene: 6. Germline CDR1 and CDR2: SGHTA and FQGTGA. CDR3 length: 17 amino acids. Clones were read by immunoSEQ multiplex PCR, and TCRdb kept only the in-frame ones, dropping some. Among around 21,000 clones listed, about 79% were seen once. Two lung cancer pathologists independently confirmed each histologic diagnosis. With respect to this clone: Its antigen is unidentified.

Regarding the study as a whole: Top clone frequencies peaked in normal lung, apparently declining through invasive adenocarcinoma.

The sequence came from a person between 55 and 69 years old with lung adenocarcinoma. The chain couples TRBV7-3 to TRBJ2-2, with TRBD2 matching 10 bases. The sequencing sample was made of FFPE invasive lung adenocarcinoma tissue. The CDR3 loop reads CASSIESGRANTGELFF. The CDR3 DNA reads as TGTGCCAGCAGCATAGAAAGCGGGAGGGCGAACACCGGGGAGCTGTTTTTT.